Following are 19 T cell receptor beta chains from one sample sequenced in a study of CD8 T cells in acute hepatitis C reinfection (TCRdb year 2021). The library came from the immunoSEQ multiplex PCR assay. Drawn from immuneACCESS, this table holds only the in-frame rearrangements with V and J called that TCRdb kept. Clones are partly lost; checked studies trace under half to an unresolved V gene and leave the rest unexplained. A total of about 38,000 clones appear in this sample, 80% to 90% of them only once. The ten largest account for 9.5% to 12% of the sample. Per the publication, the time point label means: naive CD8 control sorted from an acute-time-point sample. The sample comprised naive CD8+ T cells from PBMCs. The label giving this sample's cell subset or site can be read as: sorted total naive CD45RO-negative CD8+ T cells. Receptor source: a woman under 30 who spontaneously cleared hepatitis C infection.

The rearrangement links TRBV5-6 to TRBJ1-4; D is unclear. The V gene's germline CDR1 is SGHDT and CDR2 YYEEEE. V shed 3 bases and J shed 0 bases, with 12 bases lying between them. This CDR3 spans 16 amino acids. CDR3 amino acids: CASSSWTRPTNEKLFF. The CDR3 DNA is TGTGCCAGCAGCTCATGGACCCGACCAACTAATGAAAAACTGTTTTTT.

V usage is TRBV4-1 and J usage is TRBJ2-1, with TRBD1 matching 8 bases. V was pared by 3 bases and J by 7 bases, with 8 bases of the junction left unmatched. There are 15 residues in the CDR3. Germline CDR1 is MGHRA and CDR2 is YSYEKL. CDR3 region: CASSHLRQGYNEQFF. CDR3 DNA: TGCGCCAGCAGCCACCTCCGACAGGGGTATAATGAGCAGTTCTTC.

V gene TRBV18 combines with J gene TRBJ1-1, with D maybe TRBD1 (5 bases). CDR1 and CDR2 from the germline V gene are KGHSH and LQKENI. Deletions cut 0 bases from V and 10 bases from J, with 12 bases between. The CDR3 length is 13 residues. CDR3 nucleotides: TGTGCCAGCTCACCACCAGGGGAAACGGCAGCTTTCTTT. This encodes CASSPPGETAAFF. The whole variable domain, filled in from reference TRBV18 and TRBJ1-1, reads NAGVMQNPRHLVRRRGQEARLRCSPMKGHSHVYWYRQLPEEGLKFMVYLQKENIIDESGMPKERFSAEFPKEGPSILRIQQVVRGDSAAYFCASSPPGETAAFFGQGTRLTVV.

V usage is TRBV6-1 and J usage is TRBJ2-7, with TRBD1 matching 7 bases. This CDR3 contains 14 residues. With V trimmed by 4 bases and J by 5 bases, 8 bases remained unmatched. Germline V gives CDR1 MNHNS, CDR2 SASEGT. CDR3 DNA sequence: TGTGCCAGCAGTGCCGGGACAGTACTCAACGAGCAGTACTTC. This sequence encodes CASSAGTVLNEQYF.

This chain joins TRBV13 and TRBJ2-5, with 9 bases that match TRBD1. The V and J ends lost 1 base and 2 bases, in that order; junction bases with no gene match: 8. CDR3 length: 17 residues. Per the germline V gene, CDR1 is PRHDT and CDR2 is FYEKMQ (reference sequence). CDR3 protein: CASSLAHGTGLQETQYF. The CDR3 bases are TGTGCCAGCAGCTTAGCCCACGGGACAGGGCTACAAGAGACCCAGTACTTC.

The chain carries TRBV10-2 and TRBJ2-7; 8 bases align to TRBD1. CDR3 length equals 13 residues. V shed 10 bases and J 1 base; nucleotides not matched to a gene: 6. Per germline, CDR1 WSHSY and CDR2 SAAADI. The DNA for the CDR3 is TGCGCCACCTGGACAGGGAAGTCCTACGAGCAGTACTTC. This encodes CATWTGKSYEQYF.

The chain joins TRBV14 to TRBJ2-5; D not resolved. This CDR3 comprises 14 residues. Germline V gene data show CDR1 as SGHDN and CDR2 as FVKESK. V was trimmed by 2 bases and J by 2 bases, leaving 9 bases between them. The CDR3 here is CASSQYVIQETQYF. In DNA form, the CDR3 reads TGTGCCAGCAGCCAATACGTGATACAAGAGACCCAGTACTTC.

This rearrangement joins TRBV7-9 to TRBJ2-1, with a tentative D call TRBD2 (6 bases). Trimming removed 10 bases at V and 0 bases at J, with 19 bases between. The CDR3 is 16 residues long. Germline lookup yields CDR1 SEHNR and CDR2 FQNEAQ (reference sequence). The CDR3 reads CATRGASESSYNEQFF. The CDR3 DNA reads as TGTGCCACCCGCGGGGCTAGCGAGAGCTCCTACAATGAGCAGTTCTTC.

The chain uses TRBV7-9 and TRBJ2-1; D may be TRBD2 (5 bases). Trimming removed 1 base at V and 7 bases at J, with 14 bases between. From germline, CDR1 is SEHNR and CDR2 FQNEAQ (reference sequence). The CDR3 totals 15 residues. The CDR3 region is CASSLVQRTVNEQFF. The CDR3, as DNA: TGTGCCAGCAGCTTAGTCCAGCGGACCGTTAATGAGCAGTTCTTC.

The V gene is TRBV7-8, the J gene TRBJ2-3; 7 bases agree with TRBD2. Germline V gene sequence: CDR1 SGHVS, CDR2 FQNEAQ. The CDR3 spans 17 residues. Unmatched junction bases numbered 9, after V lost 1 base and J lost 2 bases. The DNA for the CDR3 is TGTGCCAGCAGCTTAGTCCGTATACTAGCGCCCACAGATACGCAGTATTTT. Translation gives CASSLVRILAPTDTQYF.

The chain joins TRBV7-9 to TRBJ2-7; TRBD2 aligns across 11 bases. Germline assignment: CDR1 SEHNR and CDR2 FQNEAQ (reference sequence). The CDR3 has 16 residues. V shed 1 base, J shed 3 bases, and the junction held 5 bases outside the gene matches. CDR3 region: CASSLVGLAGLYEQYF. CDR3 coding DNA: TGTGCCAGCAGCTTAGTCGGACTAGCGGGTCTCTACGAGCAGTACTTC.

The gene calls are TRBV6-5 and TRBJ1-1; maybe TRBD1 (5 bases). The CDR3 totals 13 residues. Per the germline V gene, CDR1 is MNHEY and CDR2 is SVGAGI. Deletions cut 4 bases from V and 4 bases from J, with 10 bases between. DNA for the CDR3: TGTGCCAGCAGTTTGGGGGGGACCACTGAAGCTTTCTTT. Translation: CASSLGGTTEAFF.

The V call is TRBV2, the J call TRBJ1-1, with TRBD1 identical over 7 bases. The length of the CDR3 is 11 residues. Trimming removed 10 bases from V and 4 bases from J; junction bases left unmatched: 3. From germline, CDR1 is SNHLY and CDR2 FYNNEI. CDR3 region: CAIGTVTEAFF. The DNA of the CDR3 is TGTGCCATCGGGACAGTCACTGAAGCTTTCTTT.

This chain links TRBV6-5 with TRBJ1-1; D is perhaps TRBD1 (5 bases). From germline, CDR1 is MNHEY and CDR2 SVGAGI. Deletions cut 0 bases from V and 6 bases from J, with 14 bases between. CDR3 size: 15 residues. CDR3 sequence: CASSYSVSGTAEAFF. DNA of the CDR3: TGTGCCAGCAGTTACTCAGTGTCGGGGACCGCTGAAGCTTTCTTT.

V is TRBV12-5 and J is TRBJ1-4, with a tentative D call TRBD1 (5 bases). The ends were cut back, 0 bases at V and 5 bases at J, with 19 bases in the middle. CDR3 length equals 18 residues. Looked up from germline, CDR1 is LGHNT and CDR2 is FRNRAP. The CDR3 protein is CASGLVQAGFLENEKLFF. The CDR3 region has the DNA TGTGCTAGTGGTTTGGTCCAAGCAGGGTTTTTGGAGAATGAAAAACTGTTTTTT.

This clone turned up a few times. The chain links TRBV9 to TRBJ2-2, with TRBD2 matching 9 bases. CDR3 size: 15 residues. CDR1 is SGDLS, CDR2 YYNGEE, per germline. Trimming cost V 3 bases and J 1 base; bases outside gene matches: 1. CDR3 nucleotides: TGTGCCAGCAGCGCTAGCGGGGTGAACACCGGGGAGCTGTTTTTT. It translates to CASSASGVNTGELFF.

This clone was detected a few times. This chain connects TRBV7-9 to TRBJ2-2; 10 positions agree with TRBD2. CDR3 length: 17 amino acids. CDR1 and CDR2 from the germline V gene are SEHNR and FQNEAQ (reference sequence). Unmatched junction bases numbered 7, after V lost 1 base and J lost 5 bases. The CDR3 DNA sequence: TGTGCCAGCAGCTTAGAACCTAGCGGGAGTTATACCGGGGAGCTGTTTTTT. Translated, it gives CASSLEPSGSYTGELFF.

The chain combines TRBV11-2 with TRBJ2-7; TRBD1 is a possible D gene (6 bases). This CDR3 is built from 15 residues. The germline V gene has CDR1 SGHAT and CDR2 FQNNGV. V was trimmed by 0 bases and J by 2 bases, leaving 11 bases between them. Here the CDR3 DNA reads TGTGCCAGCAGCTTAGATCGGACAGTTACCTACGAGCAGTACTTC. Translated: CASSLDRTVTYEQYF.

A few counts support this clone. This chain uses TRBV7-8 with TRBJ1-2; D is unresolved. The CDR3 covers 13 residues. Between the trimmed V and J ends, which lost 2 bases and 8 bases, there was a span of 12 bases. Germline V gene lookup returns CDR1 SGHVS and CDR2 FQNEAQ. The CDR3 region is CASSLQRTEGYTF. DNA of the CDR3: TGTGCCAGCAGCTTACAACGCACGGAGGGCTACACCTTC.